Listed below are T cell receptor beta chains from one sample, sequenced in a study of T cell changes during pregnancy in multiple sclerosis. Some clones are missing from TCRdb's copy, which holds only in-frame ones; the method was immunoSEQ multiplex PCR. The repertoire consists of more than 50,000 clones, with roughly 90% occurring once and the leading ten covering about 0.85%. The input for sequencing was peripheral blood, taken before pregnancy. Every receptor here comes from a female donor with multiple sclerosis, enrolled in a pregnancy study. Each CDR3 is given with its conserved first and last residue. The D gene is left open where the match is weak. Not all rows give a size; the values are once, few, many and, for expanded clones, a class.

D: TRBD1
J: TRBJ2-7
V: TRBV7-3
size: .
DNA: TGTGCCAGCAGCTCCCGGGACAGCTACGAGCAGTACTTC
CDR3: CASSSRDSYEQYF

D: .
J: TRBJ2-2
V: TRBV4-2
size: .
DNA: TGTGCCAGCAGCCAAGAAGGTGGAGGCGGGATTCCCGGGGAGCTGTTTTTT
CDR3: CASSQEGGGGIPGELFF

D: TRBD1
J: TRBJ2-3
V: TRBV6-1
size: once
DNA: TGTGCCAGCAGTGATGAGGGGGCAGGGGCTCCCCATACGCAGTATTTT
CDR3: CASSDEGAGAPHTQYF

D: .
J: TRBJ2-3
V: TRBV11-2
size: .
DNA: TGTGCCAGCAGCTTATCGGGAACAGATACGCAGTATTTT
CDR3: CASSLSGTDTQYF

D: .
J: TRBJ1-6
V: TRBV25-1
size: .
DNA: TGTGCCAGTTCCCTAGACAGGATGATTAATTCACCCCTCCACTTT
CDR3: CASSLDRMINSPLHF

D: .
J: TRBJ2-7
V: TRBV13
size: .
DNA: TGTGCCAGCAGTCCTCGACTAGGAGGGACGTACGAGCAGTACTTC
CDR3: CASSPRLGGTYEQYF

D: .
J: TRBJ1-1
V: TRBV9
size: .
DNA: TGTGCCAGCAGCCCCCGGGACTCCTTGAGGACTGAAGCTTTCTTT
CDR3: CASSPRDSLRTEAFF

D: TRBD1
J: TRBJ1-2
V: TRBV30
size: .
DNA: TGTGCCTGGACTTCGGACAGGGTCGGGACGGGCTACACCTTC
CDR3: CAWTSDRVGTGYTF

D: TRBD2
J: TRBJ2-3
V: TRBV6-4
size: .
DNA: TGTGCCAGCAGTGAATCCGGGACTAGCGGGGGAGGCACAGATACGCAGTATTTT
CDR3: CASSESGTSGGGTDTQYF

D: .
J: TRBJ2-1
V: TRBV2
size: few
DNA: TGTGCCTGCCTAAGGGGTAGCTCCTACAATGAGCAGTTCTTC
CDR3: CACLRGSSYNEQFF

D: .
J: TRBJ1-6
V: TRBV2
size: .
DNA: TGTGCCAGCAGTGAAAGGCAGGGTTTCGGCTCACCCCTCCACTTT
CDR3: CASSERQGFGSPLHF

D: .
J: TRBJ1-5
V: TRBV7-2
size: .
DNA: TGTGCCAGCACCGGGGGGCGGAGCGGTCAGCCCCAGCATTTT
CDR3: CASTGGRSGQPQHF

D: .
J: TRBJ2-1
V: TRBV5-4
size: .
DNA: TGTGCCAGCAGCTTGGTTGGCGGGACGGCCATATTGAATGAGCAGTTCTTC
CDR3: CASSLVGGTAILNEQFF

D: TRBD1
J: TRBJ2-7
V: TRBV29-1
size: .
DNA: TGCAGCGCGACAGGGGGGAATACCTACGAGCAGTACTTC
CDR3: CSATGGNTYEQYF

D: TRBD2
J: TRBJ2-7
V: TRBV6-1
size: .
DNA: TGTGCCAGCAGTGAAGTACAGCGGGGCTACGAGCAGTACTTC
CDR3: CASSEVQRGYEQYF

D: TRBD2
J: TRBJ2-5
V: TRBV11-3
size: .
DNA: TGTGCCAGCAGCACGGGAGGGGGTCAAGAGACCCAGTACTTC
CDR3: CASSTGGGQETQYF

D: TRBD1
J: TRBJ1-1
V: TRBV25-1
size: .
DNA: TGTGCCAGCAGTGTCCGGGACAGGAGGTCGACTGAAGCTTTCTTT
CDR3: CASSVRDRRSTEAFF

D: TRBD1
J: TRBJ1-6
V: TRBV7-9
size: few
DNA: TGTGCCAGCAGAGGGGACAGTCGGTATTCACCCCTCCACTTT
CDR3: CASRGDSRYSPLHF

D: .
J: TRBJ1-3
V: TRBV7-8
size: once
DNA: TGTGCCAGCAGCTTACTTGGGCGGGGTAGCTCTGGAAACACCATATATTTT
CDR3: CASSLLGRGSSGNTIYF

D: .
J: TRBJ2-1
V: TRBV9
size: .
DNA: TGTGCCAGCAGCTCTACTTTGTGGGGGGGCGGCTACAATGAGCAGTTCTTC
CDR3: CASSSTLWGGGYNEQFF

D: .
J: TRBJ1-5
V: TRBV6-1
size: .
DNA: TGTGCCAGCAGTGTGGGAGGGGATCAGCCCCAGCATTTT
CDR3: CASSVGGDQPQHF

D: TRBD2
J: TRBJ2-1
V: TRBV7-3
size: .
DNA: TGTGCCAGCAGCCTCTTAGAGGGACTAGCGGGGGCCAATGAGCAGTTCTTC
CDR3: CASSLLEGLAGANEQFF

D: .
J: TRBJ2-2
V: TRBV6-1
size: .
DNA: TGTGCCAGCAGCGTTGCAGGGAACACCGGGGAGCTGTTTTTT
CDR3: CASSVAGNTGELFF

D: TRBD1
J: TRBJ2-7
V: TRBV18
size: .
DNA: TGTGCCAGCTCACCGCCTCGACAGGGGGCCTACGAGCAGTACTTC
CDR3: CASSPPRQGAYEQYF

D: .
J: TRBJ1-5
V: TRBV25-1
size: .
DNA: TGTGCCAGCAGTGGCGGGGTCAATCAGCCCCAGCATTTT
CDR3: CASSGGVNQPQHF

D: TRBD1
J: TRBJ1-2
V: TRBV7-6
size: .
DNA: TGTGCCAGCAGCTTGTACAGGGGTTTGGGCTATGGCTACACCTTC
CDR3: CASSLYRGLGYGYTF

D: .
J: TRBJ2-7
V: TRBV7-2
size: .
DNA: TGTGCCAGCAGCTTAGCTGACGGGACCTACGAGCAGTACTTC
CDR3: CASSLADGTYEQYF

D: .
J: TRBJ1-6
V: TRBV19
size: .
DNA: TGTGCCAGTAGCCCGGACAGATTAAATTCACCCCTCCACTTT
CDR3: CASSPDRLNSPLHF

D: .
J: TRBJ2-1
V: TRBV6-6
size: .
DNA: TGTGCCAGCAGTGGCGACGCGCCGGGGGAGCAGTTCTTC
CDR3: CASSGDAPGEQFF

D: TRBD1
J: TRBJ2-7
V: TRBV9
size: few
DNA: TGTGCCAGCAGCCCCGGGACAGGGCTATACGAGCAGTACTTC
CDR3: CASSPGTGLYEQYF

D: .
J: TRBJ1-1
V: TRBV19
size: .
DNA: TGTGCCAGTAGTAACGTTTGGGGGGAATCAGTGAACACTGAAGCTTTCTTT
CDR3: CASSNVWGESVNTEAFF

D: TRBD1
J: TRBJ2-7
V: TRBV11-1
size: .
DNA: TGTGCCAGCAGCTTAGATCGGGGCACAGGGGTGGCCTACGAGCAGTACTTC
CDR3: CASSLDRGTGVAYEQYF

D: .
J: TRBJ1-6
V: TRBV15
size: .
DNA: TGTGCCACCAGTCTCAGGGGTCATTCACCCCTCCACTTT
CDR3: CATSLRGHSPLHF

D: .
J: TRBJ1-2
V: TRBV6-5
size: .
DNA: TGTGCCAGCAGTTACCGGGGGTATGGCTACACCTTC
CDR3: CASSYRGYGYTF

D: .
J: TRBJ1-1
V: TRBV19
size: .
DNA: TGTGCCAGTAGTTCCTTAACAGGAGCCCCGAACACTGAAGCTTTCTTT
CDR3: CASSSLTGAPNTEAFF

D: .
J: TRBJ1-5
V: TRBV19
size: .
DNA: TGTGCCAGTAGACCGCGAGAGAATCAGCCCCAGCATTTT
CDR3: CASRPRENQPQHF

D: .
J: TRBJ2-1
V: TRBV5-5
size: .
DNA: TGTGCCAGCAGCTTGGGAGGGTTGCTCAATGAGCAGTTCTTC
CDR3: CASSLGGLLNEQFF

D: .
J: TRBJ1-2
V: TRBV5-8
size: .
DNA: TGTGCCAGCAGCTTATTTCCTAGCTACACCTTC
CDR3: CASSLFPSYTF

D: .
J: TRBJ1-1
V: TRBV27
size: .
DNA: TGTGCCAGCAGTCATAATAACAGGGAGGGGAGAGCTTTCTTT
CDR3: CASSHNNREGRAFF

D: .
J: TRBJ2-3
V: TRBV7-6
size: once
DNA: TGTGCCAGCAGCTTAGATTTCACAGGGAAGGTTCCAGATACGCAGTATTTT
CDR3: CASSLDFTGKVPDTQYF

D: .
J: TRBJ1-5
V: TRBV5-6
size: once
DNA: TGTGCCAGCAGCTTATACTCAGACAGGCGGGATCAGCCCCAGCATTTT
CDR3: CASSLYSDRRDQPQHF

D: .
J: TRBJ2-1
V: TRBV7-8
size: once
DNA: TGTGCCAGCAGCTTAGACAGGGTGACCTACAATGAGCAGTTCTTC
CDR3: CASSLDRVTYNEQFF

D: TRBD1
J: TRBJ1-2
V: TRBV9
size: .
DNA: TGTGCCAGCAAAGGAATGGGACAGTACTATGGCTACACCTTC
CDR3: CASKGMGQYYGYTF

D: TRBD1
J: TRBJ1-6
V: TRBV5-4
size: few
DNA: TGTGCCAGCAGCGGGACAGGGGGCAGAAATTCACCCCTCCACTTT
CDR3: CASSGTGGRNSPLHF

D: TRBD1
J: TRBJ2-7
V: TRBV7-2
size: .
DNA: TGTGCCAGCAACCGCGACGGACAGGGGAACGAGCAGTACTTC
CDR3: CASNRDGQGNEQYF

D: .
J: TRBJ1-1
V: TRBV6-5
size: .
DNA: TGTGCCAGCAGTTTCCACAGGGATAATGAAGCTTTCTTT
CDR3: CASSFHRDNEAFF

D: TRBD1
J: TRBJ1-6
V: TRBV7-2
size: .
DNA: TGTGCCAGCAGCTACGGACAGGGACTTTTAGGATCACCCCTCCACTTT
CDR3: CASSYGQGLLGSPLHF

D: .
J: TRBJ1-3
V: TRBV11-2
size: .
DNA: TGTGCCAGCAGCCCTCGGCCTCCTAGCTCTGGAAACACCATATATTTT
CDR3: CASSPRPPSSGNTIYF

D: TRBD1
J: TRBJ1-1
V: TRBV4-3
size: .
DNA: TGCGCCAGCAGCCAAGGGGGGACAGGGAACACTGAAGCTTTCTTT
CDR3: CASSQGGTGNTEAFF